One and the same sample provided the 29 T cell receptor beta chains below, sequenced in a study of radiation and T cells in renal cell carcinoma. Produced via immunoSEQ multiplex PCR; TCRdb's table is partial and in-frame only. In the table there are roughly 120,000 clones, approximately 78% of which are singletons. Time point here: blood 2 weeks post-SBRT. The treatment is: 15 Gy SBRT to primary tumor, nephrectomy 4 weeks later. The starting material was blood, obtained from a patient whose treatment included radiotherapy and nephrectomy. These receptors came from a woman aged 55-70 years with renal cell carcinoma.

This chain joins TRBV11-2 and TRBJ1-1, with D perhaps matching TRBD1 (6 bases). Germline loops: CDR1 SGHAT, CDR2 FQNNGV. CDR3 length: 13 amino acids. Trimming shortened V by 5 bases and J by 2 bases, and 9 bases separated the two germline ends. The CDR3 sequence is CASSPGTNTEAFF. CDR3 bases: TGTGCCAGCAGCCCCGGGACAAACACTGAAGCTTTCTTT. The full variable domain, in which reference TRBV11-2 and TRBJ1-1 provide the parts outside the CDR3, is EAGVAQSPRYKIIEKRQSVAFWCNPISGHATLYWYQQILGQGPKLLIQFQNNGVVDDSQLPKDRFSAERLKGVDSTLKIQPAKLEDSAVYLCASSPGTNTEAFFGQGTRLTVV.

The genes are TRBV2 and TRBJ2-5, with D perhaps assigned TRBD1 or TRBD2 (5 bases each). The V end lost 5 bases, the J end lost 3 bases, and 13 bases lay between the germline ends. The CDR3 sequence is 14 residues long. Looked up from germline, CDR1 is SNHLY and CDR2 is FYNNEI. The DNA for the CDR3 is TGTGCCAGCAGTAACCGGGACGGAGAAGAGACCCAGTACTTC. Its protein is CASSNRDGEETQYF.

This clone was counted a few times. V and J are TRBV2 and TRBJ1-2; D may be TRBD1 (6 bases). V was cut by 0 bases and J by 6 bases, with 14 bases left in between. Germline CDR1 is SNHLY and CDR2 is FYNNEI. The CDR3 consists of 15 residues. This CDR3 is CASSEAITGSDGYTF. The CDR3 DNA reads TGTGCCAGCAGTGAAGCCATCACAGGGTCGGATGGCTACACCTTC.

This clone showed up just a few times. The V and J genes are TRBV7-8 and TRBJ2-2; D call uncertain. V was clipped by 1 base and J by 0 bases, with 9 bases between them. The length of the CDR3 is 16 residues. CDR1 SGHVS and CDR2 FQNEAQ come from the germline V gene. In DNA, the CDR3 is TGTGCCAGCAGCTTAGAAGGCGGAGCGAACACCGGGGAGCTGTTTTTT. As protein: CASSLEGGANTGELFF.

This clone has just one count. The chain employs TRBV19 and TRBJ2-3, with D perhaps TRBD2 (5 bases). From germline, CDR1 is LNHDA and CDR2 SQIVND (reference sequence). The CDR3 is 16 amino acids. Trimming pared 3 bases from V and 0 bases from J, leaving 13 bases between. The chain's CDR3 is CASSIGIQPSTDTQYF. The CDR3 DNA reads TGTGCCAGTAGTATCGGGATACAGCCAAGCACAGATACGCAGTATTTT.

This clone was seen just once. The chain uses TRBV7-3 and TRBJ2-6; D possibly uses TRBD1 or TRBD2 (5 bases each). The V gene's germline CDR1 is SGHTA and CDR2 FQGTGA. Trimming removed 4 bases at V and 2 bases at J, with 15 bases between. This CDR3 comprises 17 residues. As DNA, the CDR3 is TGTGCCAGCAGCTCACTCTTCCAGGGACCTGGGGCCAACGTCCTGACTTTC. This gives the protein CASSSLFQGPGANVLTF.

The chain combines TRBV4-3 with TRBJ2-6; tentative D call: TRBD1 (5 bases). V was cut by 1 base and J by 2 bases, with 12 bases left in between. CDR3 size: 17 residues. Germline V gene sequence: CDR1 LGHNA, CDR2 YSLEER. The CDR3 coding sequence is TGCGCCAGCAGCCAAGTACCATGGGGCGCTGGGGCCAACGTCCTGACTTTC. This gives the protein CASSQVPWGAGANVLTF.

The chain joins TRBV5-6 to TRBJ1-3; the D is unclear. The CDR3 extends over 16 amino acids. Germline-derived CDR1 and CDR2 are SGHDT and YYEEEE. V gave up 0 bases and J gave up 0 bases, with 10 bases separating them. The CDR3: CASSLAADYSGNTIYF. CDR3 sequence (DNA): TGTGCCAGCAGCTTGGCGGCGGACTACTCTGGAAACACCATATATTTT.

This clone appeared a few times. This CDR3 is CAWGADRGTEKLFF. In DNA, the CDR3 is TGTGCCTGGGGAGCGGACAGGGGTACTGAAAAACTGTTTTTT. V and J are TRBV30 and TRBJ1-4, with 9 bases fitting TRBD1. The junction had 8 bases not matched to a gene; V was cut back by 5 bases and J by 7 bases. The CDR3 consists of 14 residues. Germline V gene sequence: CDR1 GTSNPN, CDR2 SVGIG (reference sequence).

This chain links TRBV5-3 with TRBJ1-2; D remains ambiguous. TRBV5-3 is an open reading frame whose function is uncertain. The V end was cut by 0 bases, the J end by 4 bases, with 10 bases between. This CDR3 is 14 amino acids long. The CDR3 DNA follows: TGTGCCAGAAGCTTGGCTTTGGAGTCCTATGGCTACACCTTC. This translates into CARSLALESYGYTF.

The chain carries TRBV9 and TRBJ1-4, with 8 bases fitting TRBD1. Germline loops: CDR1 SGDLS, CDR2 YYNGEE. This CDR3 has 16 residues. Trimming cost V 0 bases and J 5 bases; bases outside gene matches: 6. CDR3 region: CASSVAPQGGNEKLFF. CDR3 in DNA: TGTGCCAGCAGCGTAGCCCCACAGGGGGGGAATGAAAAACTGTTTTTT.

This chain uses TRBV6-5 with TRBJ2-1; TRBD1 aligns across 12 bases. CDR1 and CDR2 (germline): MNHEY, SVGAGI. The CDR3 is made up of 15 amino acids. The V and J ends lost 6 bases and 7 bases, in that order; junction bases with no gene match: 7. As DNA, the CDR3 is TGTGCCAGCAGCTGGGACAGGGGGCGCCGGAATGAGCAGTTCTTC. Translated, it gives CASSWDRGRRNEQFF.

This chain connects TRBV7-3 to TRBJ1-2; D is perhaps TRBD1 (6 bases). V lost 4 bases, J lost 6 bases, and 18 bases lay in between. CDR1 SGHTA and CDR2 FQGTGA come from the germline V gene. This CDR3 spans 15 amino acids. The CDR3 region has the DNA TGTGCCAGCAGCTCCCGTCATGGGGGCCGGGATGGCTACACCTTC. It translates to CASSSRHGGRDGYTF.

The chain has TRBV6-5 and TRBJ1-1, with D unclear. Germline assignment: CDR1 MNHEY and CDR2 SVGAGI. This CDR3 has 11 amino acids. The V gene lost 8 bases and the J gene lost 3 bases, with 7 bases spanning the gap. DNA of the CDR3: TGTGCCAGCTGGCGGGACACTGAAGCTTTCTTT. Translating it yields CASWRDTEAFF.

CDR3 in DNA: TGTGCCAGCAGCGCCGACAGTTGGGGGCAGGAGACCCAGTACTTC. Protein: CASSADSWGQETQYF. This sequence joins TRBV9 and TRBJ2-5; possibly TRBD1 for D (6 bases). The CDR3 has 15 residues. The germline V and J ends were trimmed by 3 bases and 5 bases, with 17 bases remaining between them. Germline values: CDR1 SGDLS, CDR2 YYNGEE.

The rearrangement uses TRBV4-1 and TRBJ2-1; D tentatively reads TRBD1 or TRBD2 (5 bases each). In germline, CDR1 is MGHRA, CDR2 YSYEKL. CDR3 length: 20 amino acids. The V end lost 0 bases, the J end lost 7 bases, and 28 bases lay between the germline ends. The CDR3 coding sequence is TGCGCCAGCAGCCAAGATTTCTTCCGGCTGCCGGGACGAATTGGGAATGAGCAGTTCTTC. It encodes CASSQDFFRLPGRIGNEQFF.

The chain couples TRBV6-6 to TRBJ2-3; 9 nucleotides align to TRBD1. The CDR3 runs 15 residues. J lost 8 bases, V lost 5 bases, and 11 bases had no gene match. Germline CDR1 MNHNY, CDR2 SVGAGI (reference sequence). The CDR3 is CASSNPGQGSATQYF. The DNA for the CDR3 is TGTGCCAGCAGTAACCCGGGACAGGGTTCAGCTACGCAGTATTTT.

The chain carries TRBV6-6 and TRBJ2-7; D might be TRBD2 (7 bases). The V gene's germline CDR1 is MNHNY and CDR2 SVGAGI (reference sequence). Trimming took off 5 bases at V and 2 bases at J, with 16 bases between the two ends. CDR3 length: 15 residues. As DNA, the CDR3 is TGTGCCAGCAGTCCTGACCGCGGGGGCACCTACGAGCAGTACTTC. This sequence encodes CASSPDRGGTYEQYF.

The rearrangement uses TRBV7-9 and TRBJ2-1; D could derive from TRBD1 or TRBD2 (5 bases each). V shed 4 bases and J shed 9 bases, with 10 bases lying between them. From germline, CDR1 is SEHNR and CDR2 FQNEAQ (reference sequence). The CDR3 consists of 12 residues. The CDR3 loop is CASSSAGTEQFF. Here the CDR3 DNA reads TGTGCCAGCAGCTCCGCAGGGACTGAGCAGTTCTTC.

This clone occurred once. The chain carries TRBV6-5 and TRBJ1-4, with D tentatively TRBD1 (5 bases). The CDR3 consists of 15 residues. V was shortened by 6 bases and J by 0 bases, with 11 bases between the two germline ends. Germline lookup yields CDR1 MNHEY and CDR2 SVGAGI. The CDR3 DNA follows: TGTGCCAGCAGGGGCGGGGCCGCAACTAATGAAAAACTGTTTTTT. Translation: CASRGGAATNEKLFF.

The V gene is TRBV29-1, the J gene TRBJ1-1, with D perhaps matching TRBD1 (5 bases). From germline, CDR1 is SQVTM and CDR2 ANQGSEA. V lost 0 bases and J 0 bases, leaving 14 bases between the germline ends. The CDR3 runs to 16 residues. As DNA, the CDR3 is TGCAGCGTTGAAGAAGGTCTCGGCAGGGTGAACACTGAAGCTTTCTTT. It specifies CSVEEGLGRVNTEAFF.

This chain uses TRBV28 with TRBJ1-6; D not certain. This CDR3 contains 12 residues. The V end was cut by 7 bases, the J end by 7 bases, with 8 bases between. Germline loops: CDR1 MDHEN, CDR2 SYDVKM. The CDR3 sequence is CASTTGNSPLHF. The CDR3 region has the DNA TGTGCCAGCACCACTGGGAATTCACCCCTCCACTTT. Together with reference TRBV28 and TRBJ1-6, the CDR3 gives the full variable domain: DVKVTQSSRYLVKRTGEKVFLECVQDMDHENMFWYRQDPGLGLRLIYFSYDVKMKEKGDIPEGYSVSREKKERFSLILESASTNQTSMYLCASTTGNSPLHFGNGTRLTVT.

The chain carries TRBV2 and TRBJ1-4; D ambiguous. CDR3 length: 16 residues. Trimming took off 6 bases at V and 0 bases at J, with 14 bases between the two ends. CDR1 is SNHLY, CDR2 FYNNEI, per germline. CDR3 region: CASRGLGSATNEKLFF. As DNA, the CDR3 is TGTGCCAGCAGGGGTTTGGGCTCTGCAACTAATGAAAAACTGTTTTTT. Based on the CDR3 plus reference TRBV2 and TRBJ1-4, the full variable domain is EPEVTQTPSHQVTQMGQEVILRCVPISNHLYFYWYRQILGQKVEFLVSFYNNEISEKSEIFDDQFSVERPDGSNFTLKIRSTKLEDSAMYFCASRGLGSATNEKLFFGSGTQLSVL.

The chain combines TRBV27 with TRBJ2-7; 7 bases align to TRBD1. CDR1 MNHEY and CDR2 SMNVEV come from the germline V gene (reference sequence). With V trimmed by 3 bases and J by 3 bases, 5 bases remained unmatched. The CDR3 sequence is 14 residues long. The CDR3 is CASSFGTELYEQYF. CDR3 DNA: TGTGCCAGCAGTTTTGGGACAGAACTCTACGAGCAGTACTTC.

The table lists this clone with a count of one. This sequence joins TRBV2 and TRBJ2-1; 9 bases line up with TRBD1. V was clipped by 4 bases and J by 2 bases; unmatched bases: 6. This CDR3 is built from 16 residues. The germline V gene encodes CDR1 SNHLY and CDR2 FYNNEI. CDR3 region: CASSGGQGRPYNEQFF. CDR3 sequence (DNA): TGTGCCAGCAGTGGGGGACAGGGACGACCCTACAATGAGCAGTTCTTC.

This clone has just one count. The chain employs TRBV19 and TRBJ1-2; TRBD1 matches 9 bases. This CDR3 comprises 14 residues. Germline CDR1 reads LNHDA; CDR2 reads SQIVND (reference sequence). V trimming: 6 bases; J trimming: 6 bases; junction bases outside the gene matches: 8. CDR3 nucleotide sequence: TGTGCCAGTAGGGGGGACAGGGCTGTGAATGGCTACACCTTC. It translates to CASRGDRAVNGYTF.

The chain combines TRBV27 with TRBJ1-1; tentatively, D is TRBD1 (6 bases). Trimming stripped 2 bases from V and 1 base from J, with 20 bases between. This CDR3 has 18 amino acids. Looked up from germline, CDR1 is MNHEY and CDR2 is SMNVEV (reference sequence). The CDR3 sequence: CASSLKGGGSLGNTEAFF. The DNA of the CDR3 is TGTGCCAGCAGTTTAAAGGGGGGGGGATCCTTAGGGAACACTGAAGCTTTCTTT.

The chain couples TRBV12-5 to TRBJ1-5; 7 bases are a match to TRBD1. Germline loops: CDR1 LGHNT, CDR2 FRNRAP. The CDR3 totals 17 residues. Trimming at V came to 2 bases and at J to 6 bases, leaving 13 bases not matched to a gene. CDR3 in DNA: TGTGCTAGTGGTTTGCTCTACTCAGACAGGGAAGGTCAGCCCCAGCATTTT. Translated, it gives CASGLLYSDREGQPQHF.

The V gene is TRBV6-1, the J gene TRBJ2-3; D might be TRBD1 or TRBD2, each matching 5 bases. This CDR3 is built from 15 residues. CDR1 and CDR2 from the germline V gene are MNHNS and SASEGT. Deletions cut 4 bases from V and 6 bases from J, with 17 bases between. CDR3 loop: CASSATGTGRDTQYF. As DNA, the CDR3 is TGTGCCAGCAGTGCAACCGGGACCGGTAGGGATACGCAGTATTTT.